This TCR beta chain was obtained from a study of CD8 T cells in Susac syndrome. The V end lost 4 bases, the J end lost 1 base, and 7 bases lay between the germline ends. The CDR3 runs 14 residues. The study sequenced TCR beta in blood CD8+ and CD4+ T cells. The multiple sclerosis control cohort comprised treatment-naive individuals presenting with stable or active relapsing-remitting disease. cDNA came from about 0.5 to 1 ug RNA primed by random hexamers. immunoSEQ multiplex PCR amplified TCR beta CDR3 across 54 Vbeta, 13 Jbeta. TCRdb re-derived calls from the immunoSEQ multiplex PCR reads in MiXCR, one entry per CDR3 protein. This table has 150,000 to 190,000 distinct CDR3 sequences, roughly 94% appearing once.

The specimen sequenced was CD8+ T cells from PBMCs. This rearrangement joins TRBV12-3 or TRBV12-4 to TRBJ2-2; a weak D match, TRBD1 (5 bases). This receptor was identified in a human donor with multiple sclerosis. CDR3 protein: CASSSQGNTGELFF. CDR3 nucleotide sequence: TGTGCCAGCAGTTCCCAGGGGAACACCGGGGAGCTGTTTTTT.